The 16 T cell receptor beta chains below were found in one sample sequenced in a study of blood T cell repertoires in COVID-19. Repertoires were generated with immunoSEQ multiplex PCR, while TCRdb's copy carries only in-frame clones and drops some. The table includes roughly 110,000 clones, about four fifths detected once. Material: peripheral blood. These TCRs come from a man between 65 and 80 years old with acute or convalescent COVID-19.

This sequence joins TRBV3-1 (or the pseudogene TRBV3-2) and TRBJ1-1, with TRBD1 as a possible D gene (5 bases). Between the trimmed V and J ends, which lost 4 bases and 2 bases, there was a span of 14 bases. Germline lookup yields CDR1 LGHDT and CDR2 YNNKEL (reference sequence). This CDR3 is built from 15 residues. CDR3 coding DNA: TGTGCCAGCAGCCGTAAGATAGACAGCAACACTGAAGCTTTCTTT. It specifies CASSRKIDSNTEAFF.

The chain has TRBV3-1 (or the pseudogene TRBV3-2) and TRBJ2-2, with D possibly being TRBD2 (5 bases). The CDR3 consists of 15 residues. V was shortened by 0 bases and J by 7 bases, with 12 bases between the two germline ends. Per germline, CDR1 LGHDT and CDR2 YNNKEL (reference sequence). CDR3 coding DNA: TGTGCCAGCAGCCAAGATGCTGGGAGCGGCGGGGAGCTGTTTTTT. Its translation: CASSQDAGSGGELFF.

The chain combines TRBV6-1 with TRBJ2-3; D unclear. The CDR3 is 15 residues long. Between the trimmed V and J ends, which lost 2 bases and 0 bases, there was a span of 9 bases. From germline, CDR1 is MNHNS and CDR2 SASEGT. The CDR3 DNA is TGTGCCAGCAGTGAATCGGTCAGGAGCACAGATACGCAGTATTTT. Translation: CASSESVRSTDTQYF.

Comment on this clone: Other DNA variants within this sample encode the same CDR3. In DNA form, the CDR3 reads TGTGCCAGCAGTGAAGGGGCTTCCAGTCAGCCCCAGCATTTT. It codes for CASSEGASSQPQHF. The chain recombines TRBV6-1 with TRBJ1-5; the D is unclear. Trimming removed 1 base at V and 6 bases at J, with 10 bases between. CDR1 and CDR2 from the germline V gene are MNHNS and SASEGT. This CDR3 spans 14 amino acids.

V usage is TRBV2 and J usage is TRBJ1-5; TRBD1 matches 9 bases. V lost 4 bases, J lost 0 bases, and 4 bases stayed unmatched. The CDR3 spans 16 residues. Looked up from germline, CDR1 is SNHLY and CDR2 is FYNNEI. The CDR3 region has the DNA TGTGCCAGCAGTGCGGACAGGGGTTATAGCAATCAGCCCCAGCATTTT. Translating gives CASSADRGYSNQPQHF.

The genes are TRBV5-4 and TRBJ2-7, with a weak D call TRBD2 (6 bases). CDR1 SGHNT and CDR2 YYREEE come from the germline V gene (reference sequence). Trimming removed 4 bases at V and 1 base at J, with 15 bases between. The CDR3 contains 15 residues. CDR3: CASSLGTSLSYEQYF. The DNA of the CDR3 is TGTGCCAGCAGCCTCGGGACTTCCCTTTCCTACGAGCAGTACTTC. The full variable domain, completed using reference TRBV5-4 and TRBJ2-7, is ETGVTQSPTHLIKTRGQQVTLRCSSQSGHNTVSWYQQALGQGPQFIFQYYREEENGRGNFPPRFSGLQFPNYSSELNVNALELDDSALYLCASSLGTSLSYEQYFGPGTRLTVT.

A word on this clone: At the DNA level, this CDR3 is encoded by other sequences in the same sample as well. The chain employs TRBV6-5 and TRBJ2-3, with D perhaps TRBD2 (5 bases). The V and J ends lost 0 bases and 4 bases respectively, with 8 bases between them. The CDR3 length is 14 residues. From germline, CDR1 is MNHEY and CDR2 SVGAGI. The CDR3 region is CASSYSEAADTQYF. CDR3 in DNA: TGTGCCAGCAGTTACTCGGAAGCGGCAGATACGCAGTATTTT.

The chain is built from TRBV24-1 and TRBJ2-5, with a tentative D call TRBD1 (5 bases). Trimming stripped 4 bases from V and 7 bases from J, with 18 bases between. This CDR3 region has 15 residues. Germline V gene data show CDR1 as KGHDR and CDR2 as SFDVKD. CDR3 region: CATSDPTEEEGTQYF. CDR3 DNA: TGTGCCACCAGTGACCCGACAGAGGAAGAAGGGACCCAGTACTTC.

The table lists this clone with a few counts. The chain joins TRBV19 to TRBJ2-1; possible D gene TRBD2, 5 bases. Germline CDR1 reads LNHDA; CDR2 reads SQIVND (reference sequence). Trimming left V 8 bases short and J 7 bases short, with 18 bases between. This CDR3 is 14 amino acids long. CDR3: CASAVGVNRNEQFF. As DNA, the CDR3 is TGTGCCAGTGCAGTGGGAGTGAATCGGAATGAGCAGTTCTTC.

This chain joins TRBV6-2 or TRBV6-3 and TRBJ2-1; D may be TRBD2 (6 bases). The germline CDR1 and CDR2 sequences are MNHEY and SVGEGT. V shed 6 bases and J shed 4 bases, with 19 bases lying between them. The CDR3 consists of 16 residues. The CDR3: CASSPAVRGDYNEQFF. The CDR3 DNA sequence: TGTGCCAGCAGCCCTGCCGTCCGCGGGGATTACAATGAGCAGTTCTTC.

The chain is built from TRBV7-9 and TRBJ1-5, with 7 bases matching TRBD1. Germline-derived CDR1 and CDR2 are SEHNR and FQNEAQ (reference sequence). The CDR3 is 15 amino acids. V lost 5 bases to trimming and J lost 6 bases; unmatched junction nucleotides: 10. CDR3 nucleotides: TGTGCCAGCAGCCCCCCTCCGGGGGACAGTCAGCCCCAGCATTTT. Protein product: CASSPPPGDSQPQHF.

This clone was detected ten times or more. The chain uses TRBV18 and TRBJ2-2; TRBD1 might be the D (6 bases). This CDR3 is built from 16 residues. Germline V gene sequence: CDR1 KGHSH, CDR2 LQKENI. V gave up 2 bases and J gave up 5 bases, with 15 bases separating them. CDR3 bases: TGTGCCAGCTCACCAATCGTTTCAGGGGAAACCGGGGAGCTGTTTTTT. It codes for CASSPIVSGETGELFF. The whole variable domain, remainder taken from reference TRBV18 and TRBJ2-2, is NAGVMQNPRHLVRRRGQEARLRCSPMKGHSHVYWYRQLPEEGLKFMVYLQKENIIDESGMPKERFSAEFPKEGPSILRIQQVVRGDSAAYFCASSPIVSGETGELFFGEGSRLTVL.

The chain employs TRBV19 and TRBJ2-5, with D perhaps matching TRBD1 (5 bases). Trimming shortened V by 1 base and J by 1 base, and 10 bases separated the two germline ends. Looked up from germline, CDR1 is LNHDA and CDR2 is SQIVND (reference sequence). The length of the CDR3 is 15 residues. The CDR3 protein is CASSIAPGLQETQYF. The CDR3 nucleotides are TGTGCCAGTAGTATAGCTCCAGGGCTCCAAGAGACCCAGTACTTC.

J is TRBJ1-4 and V is TRBV3-1 (or the pseudogene TRBV3-2); tentatively, D is TRBD1 (5 bases). This CDR3 comprises 14 residues. V lost 1 base and J lost 8, with 11 bases in between. CDR1 is LGHDT, CDR2 YNNKEL, per germline (reference sequence). The CDR3 sequence is CASSQAGKGEKLFF. For the CDR3, the DNA is TGTGCCAGCAGCCAAGCAGGGAAGGGGGAAAAACTGTTTTTT.

The CDR3 DNA reads as TGTGCCAGCAGCTTAGAAGGGGATGGGAGGAACACCATATATTTT. Translating it yields CASSLEGDGRNTIYF. The gene calls are TRBV13 and TRBJ1-3; TRBD1 might be the D (5 bases). Germline CDR1 and CDR2: PRHDT and FYEKMQ (reference sequence). There are 15 residues in the CDR3. V lost 1 base and J lost 7, with 14 bases in between.

This clone has only a few counts. V gene TRBV19 combines with J gene TRBJ2-1; D possibly corresponds to TRBD2 (5 bases). The CDR3 spans 13 residues. Trimming left V 3 bases short and J 7 bases short, with 10 bases between. CDR1 and CDR2 (germline): LNHDA, SQIVND (reference sequence). The CDR3 nucleotides are TGTGCCAGTAGTATCCTCCGGGGAAATGAGCAGTTCTTC. Translation: CASSILRGNEQFF.